This entry lists 12 T cell receptor beta chains sequenced from one sample in a study of blood T cell repertoires in COVID-19. Profiling relied on immunoSEQ multiplex PCR, and the TCRdb table lists in-frame clones only, not all of them. The data contain around 210,000 clones, 86% of them seen just once; the ten biggest clones take up about 0.81%. The sequencing input was peripheral blood. The receptors were sampled from a woman in her 70s with acute or convalescent COVID-19.

This clone was detected a few times. The CDR3 DNA is TGCGCCAGCAGCGAAAGACAGGGGGCCTACGAGCAGTACTTC. It is translated as CASSERQGAYEQYF. The V gene is TRBV5-1, the J gene TRBJ2-7; 9 bases align to TRBD1. The CDR3 is 14 residues long. CDR1 and CDR2 from the germline V gene are SGHRS and YFSETQ. Trimming took 4 bases from V and 2 from J; bases not matched to a gene: 4.

This chain links TRBV6-5 with TRBJ2-1; TRBD2 aligns across 11 bases. This CDR3 comprises 15 residues. Looked up from germline, CDR1 is MNHEY and CDR2 is SVGAGI. V was pared by 9 bases and J by 8 bases, with 12 bases of the junction left unmatched. CDR3 in DNA: TGTGCCAGTCGCCTTACTAGCGGGAGATCTGATGAGCAGTTCTTC. The encoded protein is CASRLTSGRSDEQFF.

The V gene is TRBV5-1, the J gene TRBJ2-1; 10 bases map to TRBD1. The CDR3 has 15 amino acids. Trimming removed 4 bases from V and 4 bases from J; junction bases left unmatched: 5. Germline values: CDR1 SGHRS, CDR2 YFSETQ. CDR3 residues: CASSPLGQGYNEQFF. In nucleotides, the CDR3 is TGCGCCAGCAGCCCGCTGGGACAGGGGTACAATGAGCAGTTCTTC.

This CDR3 reads CATSMPGTDTQYF. The CDR3 coding sequence is TGTGCCACCAGTATGCCAGGCACAGATACGCAGTATTTT. The chain joins TRBV24-1 to TRBJ2-3, with no clear D. Deletions cut 6 bases from V and 1 base from J, with 7 bases between. The CDR3 loop spans 13 amino acids. CDR1 is KGHDR and CDR2 is SFDVKD in the germline V gene.

The V call is TRBV18, the J call TRBJ2-2; tentatively, D is TRBD1 (6 bases). Trimming took 2 bases from V and 3 from J, leaving 13 bases between them. The V gene's germline CDR1 is KGHSH and CDR2 LQKENI. The CDR3 has 16 residues. CDR3 nucleotide sequence: TGTGCCAGCTCACCAATTAAACAGGGATACACCGGGGAGCTGTTTTTT. Amino acid sequence: CASSPIKQGYTGELFF.

This clone was seen a handful of times. The J gene is TRBJ1-5, the V gene TRBV19, with TRBD1 as a possible D gene (5 bases). The CDR3 is 15 residues long. The germline CDR1 and CDR2 sequences are LNHDA and SQIVND (reference sequence). Trimming took 5 bases from V and 1 from J, leaving 12 bases between them. DNA of the CDR3: TGTGCCAGTAGTGGGCGATCAGGGAGCAATCAGCCCCAGCATTTT. Protein sequence: CASSGRSGSNQPQHF.

The chain uses TRBV12-5 and TRBJ2-1; TRBD2 might be the D (8 bases). V was clipped by 2 bases and J by 4 bases, with 18 bases between them. The CDR3 is made up of 17 amino acids. Germline CDR1 LGHNT, CDR2 FRNRAP. The CDR3 sequence is CASGLNSGTVSYNEQFF. CDR3 in DNA: TGTGCTAGTGGTTTGAATAGCGGGACAGTTTCTTACAATGAGCAGTTCTTC.

This chain connects TRBV5-1 to TRBJ2-5, with 8 bases that match TRBD2. With 4 bases clipped from V and 5 bases from J, the junction kept 4 bases outside the gene matches. Per germline, CDR1 SGHRS and CDR2 YFSETQ. The length of the CDR3 is 13 residues. This chain's CDR3 is CASSPGLGETQYF. CDR3 nucleotides: TGCGCCAGCAGCCCGGGACTAGGGGAGACCCAGTACTTC.

The CDR3 nucleotides are TGTGCCAGCAGCCAAGAAACCCTCTCAAGAGATGGCTACACCTTC. Protein product: CASSQETLSRDGYTF. The chain has TRBV3-1 (or the pseudogene TRBV3-2) and TRBJ1-2; D call uncertain. Germline V gene lookup returns CDR1 LGHDT and CDR2 YNNKEL (reference sequence). The CDR3 is 15 residues long. V lost 0 bases and J lost 6, with 14 bases in between.

J is TRBJ1-5 and V is TRBV6-2 or TRBV6-3; D gene unclear. The CDR3 runs to 15 residues. The ends were cut back, 6 bases at V and 2 bases at J, with 14 bases in the middle. Germline V lookup: CDR1 MNHEY, CDR2 SVGEGT. Written as DNA, the CDR3 is TGTGCCAGCAGCCCCGTGAGTGTTGGCAATCAGCCCCAGCATTTT. Translating it yields CASSPVSVGNQPQHF.

The chain uses TRBV9 and TRBJ2-5; 8 positions agree with TRBD2. The CDR3 consists of 13 residues. The J segment lost 5 bases and the V segment lost 3 bases, leaving 3 bases of the junction unmatched. Germline-derived CDR1 and CDR2 are SGDLS and YYNGEE. The CDR3 nucleotides are TGTGCCAGCAGCGCAAGCGGGAGTGAGACCCAGTACTTC. Its protein is CASSASGSETQYF.

V and J are TRBV5-8 and TRBJ2-1, with 10 bases identical to TRBD1. J was trimmed by 3 bases and V by 0 bases; bases with no gene match: 9. The CDR3 has 18 residues. Germline CDR1 SGHTS, CDR2 YDEGEE. The CDR3 loop reads CASSLVGSGTGVYNEQFF. The CDR3 DNA is TGTGCCAGCAGCTTGGTGGGATCCGGGACAGGGGTCTACAATGAGCAGTTCTTC. The full variable domain, in which reference TRBV5-8 and TRBJ2-1 provide the parts outside the CDR3, is EAGVTQSPTHLIKTRGQQATLRCSPISGHTSVYWYQQALGLGLQFLLWYDEGEERNRGNFPPRFSGRQFPNYSSELNVNALELEDSALYLCASSLVGSGTGVYNEQFFGPGTRLTVL.